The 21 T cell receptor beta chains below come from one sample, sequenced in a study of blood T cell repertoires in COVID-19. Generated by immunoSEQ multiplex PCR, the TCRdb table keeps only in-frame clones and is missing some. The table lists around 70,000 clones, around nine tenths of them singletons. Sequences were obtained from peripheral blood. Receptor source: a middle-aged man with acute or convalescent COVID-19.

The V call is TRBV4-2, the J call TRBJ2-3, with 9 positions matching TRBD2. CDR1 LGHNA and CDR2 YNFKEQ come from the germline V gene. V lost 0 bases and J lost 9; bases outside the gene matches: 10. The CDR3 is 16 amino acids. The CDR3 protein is CASSQDRSSGEGTQYF. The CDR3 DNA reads TGTGCCAGCAGCCAAGATCGGTCTAGCGGGGAGGGGACGCAGTATTTT.

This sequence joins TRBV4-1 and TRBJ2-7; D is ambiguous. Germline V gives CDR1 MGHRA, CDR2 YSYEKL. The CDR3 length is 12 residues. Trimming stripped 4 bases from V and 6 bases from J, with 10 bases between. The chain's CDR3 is CASSPDFSEQYF. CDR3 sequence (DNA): TGCGCCAGCAGCCCTGACTTCTCCGAGCAGTACTTC.

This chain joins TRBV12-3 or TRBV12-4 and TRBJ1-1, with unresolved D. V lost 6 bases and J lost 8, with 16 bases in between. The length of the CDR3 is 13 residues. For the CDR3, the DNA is TGTGCCAGCAGCAAAAGGGAGGGTTCGGAAGCTTTCTTT. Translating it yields CASSKREGSEAFF.

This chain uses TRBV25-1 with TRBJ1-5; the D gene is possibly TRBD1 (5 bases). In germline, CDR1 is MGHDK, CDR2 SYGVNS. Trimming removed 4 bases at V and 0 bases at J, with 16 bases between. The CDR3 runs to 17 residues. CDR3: CASSVRGQPVSNQPQHF. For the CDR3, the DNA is TGTGCCAGCAGTGTAAGGGGTCAACCGGTTAGCAATCAGCCCCAGCATTTT.

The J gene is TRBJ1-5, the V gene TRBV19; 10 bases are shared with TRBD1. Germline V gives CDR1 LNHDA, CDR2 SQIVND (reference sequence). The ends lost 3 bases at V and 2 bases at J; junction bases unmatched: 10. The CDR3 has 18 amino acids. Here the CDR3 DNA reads TGTGCCAGTAGTATTCATGGGACAGGGGTTCGGGGCAATCAGCCCCAGCATTTT. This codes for CASSIHGTGVRGNQPQHF.

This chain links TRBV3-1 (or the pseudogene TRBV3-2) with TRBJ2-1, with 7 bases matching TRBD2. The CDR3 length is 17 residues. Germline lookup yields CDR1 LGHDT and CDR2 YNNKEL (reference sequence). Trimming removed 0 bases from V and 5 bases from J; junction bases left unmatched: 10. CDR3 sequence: CASSQDWLRGSHNEQFF. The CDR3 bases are TGTGCCAGCAGCCAAGATTGGTTGCGGGGGTCCCACAATGAGCAGTTCTTC.

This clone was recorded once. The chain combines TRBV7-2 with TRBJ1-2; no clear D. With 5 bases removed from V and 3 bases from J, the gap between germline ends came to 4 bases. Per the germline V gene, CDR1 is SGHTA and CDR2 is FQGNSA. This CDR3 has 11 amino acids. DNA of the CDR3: TGTGCCAGCAGCCTATACTATGGCTACACCTTC. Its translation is CASSLYYGYTF. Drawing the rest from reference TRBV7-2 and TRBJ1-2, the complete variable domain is GAGVSQSPSNKVTEKGKDVELRCDPISGHTALYWYRQSLGQGLEFLIYFQGNSAPDKSGLPSDRFSAERTGGSVSTLTIQRTQQEDSAVYLCASSLYYGYTFGSGTRLTVV.

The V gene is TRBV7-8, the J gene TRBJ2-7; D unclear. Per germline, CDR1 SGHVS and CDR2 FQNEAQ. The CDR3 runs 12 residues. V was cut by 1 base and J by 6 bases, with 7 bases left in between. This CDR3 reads CASSLVVSEQYV. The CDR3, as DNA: TGTGCCAGCAGCTTAGTTGTATCCGAGCAGTACGTC.

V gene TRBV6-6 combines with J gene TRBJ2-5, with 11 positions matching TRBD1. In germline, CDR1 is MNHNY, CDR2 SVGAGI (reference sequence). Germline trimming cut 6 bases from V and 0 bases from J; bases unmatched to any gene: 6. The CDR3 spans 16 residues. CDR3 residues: CASRKPGQGDQETQYF. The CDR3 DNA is TGTGCCAGCAGGAAACCGGGACAGGGGGACCAAGAGACCCAGTACTTC.

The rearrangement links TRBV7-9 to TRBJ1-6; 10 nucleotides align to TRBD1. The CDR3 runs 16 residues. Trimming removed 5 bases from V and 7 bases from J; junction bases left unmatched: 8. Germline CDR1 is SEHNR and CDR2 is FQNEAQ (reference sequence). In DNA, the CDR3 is TGTGCCAGCAGCAATGGACAGGGGGACCGCAATTCACCCCTCCACTTT. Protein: CASSNGQGDRNSPLHF.

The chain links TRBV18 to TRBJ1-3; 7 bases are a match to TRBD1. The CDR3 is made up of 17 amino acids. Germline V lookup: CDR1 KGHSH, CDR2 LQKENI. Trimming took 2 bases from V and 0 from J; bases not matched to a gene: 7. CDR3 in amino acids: CASSPSGGSNSGNTIYF. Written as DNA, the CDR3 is TGTGCCAGCTCACCATCAGGGGGGTCTAACTCTGGAAACACCATATATTTT.

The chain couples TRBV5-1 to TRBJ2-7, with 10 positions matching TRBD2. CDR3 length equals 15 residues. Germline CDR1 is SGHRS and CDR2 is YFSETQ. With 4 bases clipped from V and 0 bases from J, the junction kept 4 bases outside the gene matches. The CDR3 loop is CASSNGLAASYEQYF. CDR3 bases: TGCGCCAGCAGCAACGGACTAGCGGCCTCCTACGAGCAGTACTTC.

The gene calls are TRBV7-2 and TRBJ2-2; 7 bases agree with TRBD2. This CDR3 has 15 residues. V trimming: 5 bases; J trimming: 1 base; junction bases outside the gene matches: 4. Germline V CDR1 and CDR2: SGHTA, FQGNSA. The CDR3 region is CASSPRTRNTGELFF. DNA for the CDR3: TGTGCCAGCAGCCCCAGGACTAGGAACACCGGGGAGCTGTTTTTT.

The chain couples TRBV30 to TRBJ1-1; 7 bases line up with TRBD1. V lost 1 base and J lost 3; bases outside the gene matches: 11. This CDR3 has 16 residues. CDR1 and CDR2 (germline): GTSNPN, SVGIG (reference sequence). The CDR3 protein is CAWSGEDSRGDTEAFF. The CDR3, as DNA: TGTGCCTGGAGTGGGGAGGACAGCAGGGGGGACACTGAAGCTTTCTTT.

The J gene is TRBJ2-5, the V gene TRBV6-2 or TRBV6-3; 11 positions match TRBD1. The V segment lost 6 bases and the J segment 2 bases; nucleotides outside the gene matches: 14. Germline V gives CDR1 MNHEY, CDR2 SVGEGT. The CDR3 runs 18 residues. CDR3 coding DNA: TGTGCCAGCAGCCATGGGGACAGGGGGTATACTAATCAAGAGACCCAGTACTTC. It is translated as CASSHGDRGYTNQETQYF.

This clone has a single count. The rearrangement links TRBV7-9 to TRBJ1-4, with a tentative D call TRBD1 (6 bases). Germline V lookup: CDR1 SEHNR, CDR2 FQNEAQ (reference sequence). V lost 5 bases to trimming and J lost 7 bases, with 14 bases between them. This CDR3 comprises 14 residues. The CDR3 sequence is CASSTGQSGEKLFF. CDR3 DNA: TGTGCCAGCAGCACAGGGCAAAGCGGTGAAAAACTGTTTTTT.

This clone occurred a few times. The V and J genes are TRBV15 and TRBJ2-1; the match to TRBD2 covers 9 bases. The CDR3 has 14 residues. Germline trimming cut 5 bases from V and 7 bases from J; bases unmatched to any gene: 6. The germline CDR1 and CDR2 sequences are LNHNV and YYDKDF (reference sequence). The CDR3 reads CATSFRLAENEQFF. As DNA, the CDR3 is TGTGCCACCAGCTTCCGACTAGCGGAGAATGAGCAGTTCTTC.

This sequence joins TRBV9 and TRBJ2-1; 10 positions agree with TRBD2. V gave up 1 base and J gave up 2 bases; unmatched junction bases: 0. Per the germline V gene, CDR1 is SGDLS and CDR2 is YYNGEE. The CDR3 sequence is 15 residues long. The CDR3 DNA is TGTGCCAGCAGCGTAAGCGGGAGGGCCTACAATGAGCAGTTCTTC. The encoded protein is CASSVSGRAYNEQFF.

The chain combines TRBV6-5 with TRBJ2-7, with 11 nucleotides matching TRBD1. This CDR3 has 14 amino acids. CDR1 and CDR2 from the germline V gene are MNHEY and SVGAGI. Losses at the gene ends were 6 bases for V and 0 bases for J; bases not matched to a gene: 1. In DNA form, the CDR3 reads TGTGCCAGCAGGGACAGGGGGCTCTCCTACGAGCAGTACTTC. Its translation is CASRDRGLSYEQYF.

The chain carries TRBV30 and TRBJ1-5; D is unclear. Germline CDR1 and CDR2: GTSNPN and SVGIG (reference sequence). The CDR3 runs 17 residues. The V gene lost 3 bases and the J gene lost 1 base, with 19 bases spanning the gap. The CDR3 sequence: CAWSGDRTGLSNQPQHF. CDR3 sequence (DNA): TGTGCCTGGAGCGGGGATCGGACCGGGCTCAGCAATCAGCCCCAGCATTTT.

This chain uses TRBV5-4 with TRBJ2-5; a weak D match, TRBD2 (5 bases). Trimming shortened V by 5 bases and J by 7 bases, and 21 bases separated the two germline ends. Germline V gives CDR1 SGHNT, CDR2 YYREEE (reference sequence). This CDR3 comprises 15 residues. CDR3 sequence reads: CASSPLASGYGTQYF. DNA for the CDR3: TGTGCCAGCAGTCCTTTAGCGAGTGGGTACGGGACCCAGTACTTC.